Below, 28 T cell receptor beta chains from the same sample are listed, as sequenced in a study of identical twins. One entry per CDR3 protein results from TCRdb running MiXCR on the 5' RACE reads. The data show about 240,000 distinct CDR3 sequences, approximately 7.3% seen once. The same specimen was also included in a second study, on yellow fever vaccine responses in identical twins.

The specimen was CD8+ T cells sorted from blood. The receptors come from a young woman in good health.

The chain joins TRBV4-2 to TRBJ2-5; possible D gene TRBD2, 7 bases. The CDR3 runs to 15 residues. Germline lookup yields CDR1 LGHNA and CDR2 YNFKEQ. The germline V and J ends were trimmed by 4 bases and 3 bases, with 15 bases remaining between them. The DNA of the CDR3 is TGTGCCAGCAGCCCCTTAGAGGGGGGGAAAGAGACCCAGTACTTC. Residues: CASSPLEGGKETQYF.

Ten or more counts support this clonotype. J is TRBJ1-5 and V is TRBV2, with D hard to call. Trimming took off 2 bases at V and 0 bases at J, with 14 bases between the two ends. Germline V gene data show CDR1 as SNHLY and CDR2 as FYNNEI. This CDR3 has 17 amino acids. This CDR3 reads CASSELVYVNSNQPQHF. In nucleotides, the CDR3 is TGTGCCAGCAGTGAATTGGTATACGTCAATAGCAATCAGCCCCAGCATTTT. The whole variable domain, remainder taken from reference TRBV2 and TRBJ1-5, is EPEVTQTPSHQVTQMGQEVILRCVPISNHLYFYWYRQILGQKVEFLVSFYNNEISEKSEIFDDQFSVERPDGSNFTLKIRSTKLEDSAMYFCASSELVYVNSNQPQHFGDGTRLSIL.

This clonotype was counted many times. In nucleotides, the CDR3 is TGTGCCAGCAGTTTCCTAGGGCAAAGCTCCTACGAGCAGTACTTC. It specifies CASSFLGQSSYEQYF. The chain links TRBV6-5 to TRBJ2-7; no reliable D call. The CDR3 totals 15 residues. Per germline, CDR1 MNHEY and CDR2 SVGAGI. V dropped 4 bases and J dropped 0 bases, with 13 bases sitting between them.

This clonotype was seen a handful of times. The chain is built from TRBV9 and TRBJ2-1; 7 nucleotides agree with TRBD2. The CDR3 runs 14 residues. V lost 4 bases, J lost 8 bases, and 9 bases stayed unmatched. Looked up from germline, CDR1 is SGDLS and CDR2 is YYNGEE. CDR3 nucleotide sequence: TGTGCCAGCAGCTCCCCGACTAGCTTGCATGAGCAGTTCTTC. Its translation: CASSSPTSLHEQFF.

This chain connects TRBV27 to TRBJ2-1; 9 positions match TRBD2. Germline V gene lookup returns CDR1 MNHEY and CDR2 SMNVEV (reference sequence). The junction had 7 bases not matched to a gene; V was cut back by 8 bases and J by 8 bases. CDR3 length: 13 residues. The CDR3 here is CASGLRLADEQFF. The DNA of the CDR3 is TGTGCCAGCGGACTCAGACTAGCGGATGAGCAGTTCTTC.

About this clonotype: A much larger clone is a single base away; this may be a read error. The chain uses TRBV20-1 and TRBJ2-3; 10 nucleotides match TRBD2. The CDR3 has 16 residues. CDR1 and CDR2 (germline): DFQATT, SNEGSKA (reference sequence). This CDR3 is CCAKNPTSGTTDTQYF. The CDR3 nucleotides are TGCTGTGCTAAGAACCCAACTAGCGGGACCACAGATACGCAGTATTTT.

This clonotype was observed a few times. This sequence joins TRBV7-2 and TRBJ1-5, with no clear D. V was clipped by 0 bases and J by 3 bases, with 12 bases between them. Per germline, CDR1 SGHTA and CDR2 FQGNSA. The CDR3 is 16 residues long. The CDR3 nucleotides read TGTGCCAGCAGCTTAGCGCAGAGGGAATACAATCAGCCCCAGCATTTT. This gives the protein CASSLAQREYNQPQHF.

A few counts support this clonotype. The gene calls are TRBV27 and TRBJ1-1; 7 positions agree with TRBD1. CDR3 length: 13 residues. In germline, CDR1 is MNHEY, CDR2 SMNVEV (reference sequence). The V and J ends lost 5 bases and 4 bases, in that order; junction bases with no gene match: 4. CDR3 coding DNA: TGTGCCAGCAGTGCCTACAGGGGCACTGAAGCTTTCTTT. Translating it yields CASSAYRGTEAFF.

This clonotype was counted a few times. The genes are TRBV7-9 and TRBJ1-1, with a tentative D call TRBD1 (6 bases). Germline V gene sequence: CDR1 SEHNR, CDR2 FQNEAQ (reference sequence). The CDR3 has 13 residues. Trimming shortened V by 3 bases and J by 8 bases, and 13 bases separated the two germline ends. The chain's CDR3 is CASSFAFTGEAFF. Written as DNA, the CDR3 is TGTGCCAGCAGCTTCGCGTTTACAGGGGAAGCTTTCTTT. Full variable domain (missing parts from reference TRBV7-9 and TRBJ1-1): DTGVSQNPRHKITKRGQNVTFRCDPISEHNRLYWYRQTLGQGPEFLTYFQNEAQLEKSRLLSDRFSAERPKGSFSTLEIQRTEQGDSAMYLCASSFAFTGEAFFGQGTRLTVV.

This chain uses TRBV14 with TRBJ1-5, with 7 bases matching TRBD1. The CDR3 length is 14 residues. Germline V gene data show CDR1 as SGHDN and CDR2 as FVKESK. J lost 6 bases, V lost 1 base, and 3 bases had no gene match. The chain's CDR3 is CASSQGTGGQPQHF. DNA for the CDR3: TGTGCCAGCAGCCAAGGGACAGGAGGTCAGCCCCAGCATTTT.

This clonotype was detected ten times or more. The rearrangement uses TRBV5-1 and TRBJ1-5, with 9 bases lining up with TRBD1. The J segment lost 6 bases and the V segment lost 4 bases, leaving 8 bases of the junction unmatched. Germline V gives CDR1 SGHRS, CDR2 YFSETQ. The CDR3 length is 15 residues. The CDR3 sequence: CASSPGQGTRQPQHF. The CDR3 DNA reads as TGCGCCAGCAGCCCGGGACAGGGAACGCGTCAGCCCCAGCATTTT.

This clonotype has a handful of counts. Its ends do not fully match the called genes, so a read error is possible. The chain links TRBV20-1 to TRBJ2-1; D remains ambiguous. The germline V gene has CDR1 DFQATT and CDR2 SNEGSKA (reference sequence). CDR3 length equals 17 residues. This chain's CDR3 is CCARDLGTIRSYNEQFF. CDR3 in DNA: TGCTGTGCTAGAGATCTTGGAACTATTCGCTCCTACAATGAGCAGTTCTTC.

V is TRBV20-1 and J is TRBJ2-3, with D maybe TRBD2 (6 bases). Per the germline V gene, CDR1 is DFQATT and CDR2 is SNEGSKA (reference sequence). The V and J ends lost 6 bases and 1 base respectively, with 23 bases between them. The CDR3 extends over 17 amino acids. The DNA of the CDR3 is TGCAGTGCCCGAGATTGGTTTGGCGGGGTTGGCACAGATACGCAGTATTTT. Its translation is CSARDWFGGVGTDTQYF.

This clonotype turned up a few times. The gene calls are TRBV28 and TRBJ1-4, with D unresolved. The CDR3 is 14 residues long. The germline V gene encodes CDR1 MDHEN and CDR2 SYDVKM. The V end lost 6 bases, the J end lost 3 bases, and 11 bases lay between the germline ends. In DNA form, the CDR3 reads TGTGCCAGCAGAACCCCGGGATCTAATGAAAAACTGTTTTTT. It specifies CASRTPGSNEKLFF.

This clonotype was found a few times. The J gene is TRBJ2-7, the V gene TRBV15, with 7 bases matching TRBD1. V trimming: 3 bases; J trimming: 6 bases; junction bases outside the gene matches: 8. Germline V gives CDR1 LNHNV, CDR2 YYDKDF (reference sequence). CDR3 size: 14 residues. The DNA of the CDR3 is TGTGCCACCAGCAGGGACCGACAGGGCAGCGAGCAGTACTTC. Amino acid sequence: CATSRDRQGSEQYF.

This clonotype came up a few times. The V gene is TRBV15, the J gene TRBJ2-2; D is unresolved. Germline values: CDR1 LNHNV, CDR2 YYDKDF (reference sequence). Trimming stripped 1 base from V and 6 bases from J, with 6 bases between. The CDR3 has 13 residues. CDR3 in DNA: TGTGCCACCAGCAGAGGAAGATCCGGGGAGCTGTTTTTT. Amino acid sequence: CATSRGRSGELFF.

V gene TRBV11-3 combines with J gene TRBJ2-1, with 7 nucleotides matching TRBD1. J lost 7 bases, V lost 5 bases, and 11 bases had no gene match. The CDR3 length is 15 residues. The V gene's germline CDR1 is SGHNT and CDR2 YENEEA. The CDR3 region has the DNA TGTGCCAGCAGCCCACGACAGGGAGCTGAAAATGAGCAGTTCTTC. This sequence encodes CASSPRQGAENEQFF.

The chain combines TRBV4-1 with TRBJ2-5; 11 bases agree with TRBD2. The V gene end was trimmed by 1 base and the J gene end by 3 bases; junction bases not matched to a gene: 4. Germline assignment: CDR1 MGHRA and CDR2 YSYEKL. The CDR3 is made up of 16 amino acids. CDR3 region: CASSQGLAGIKETQYF. The CDR3 DNA reads TGCGCCAGCAGCCAAGGACTAGCGGGGATCAAAGAGACCCAGTACTTC.

The chain uses TRBV6-5 and TRBJ1-2, with D uncertain. Germline loops: CDR1 MNHEY, CDR2 SVGAGI. The V gene lost 3 bases and the J gene lost 2 bases, with 10 bases spanning the gap. The CDR3 runs 14 residues. The CDR3 loop reads CASSYELYNYGYTF. The CDR3 coding sequence is TGTGCCAGCAGTTATGAGTTATACAACTATGGCTACACCTTC.

This clonotype was detected ten times or more. This rearrangement joins TRBV5-5 to TRBJ1-5; D call uncertain. V dropped 4 bases and J dropped 5 bases, with 19 bases sitting between them. The V gene's germline CDR1 is SGHKS and CDR2 YYEKEE (reference sequence). The CDR3 is made up of 16 amino acids. The DNA for the CDR3 is TGTGCCAGCAGCCAAAACAGCCTTTCGGCGTATCAGCCCCAGCATTTT. Translated: CASSQNSLSAYQPQHF.

This clonotype was counted many times. V and J are TRBV5-4 and TRBJ2-7; a possible D gene is TRBD2 (6 bases). The CDR3 sequence is 14 residues long. The germline V gene encodes CDR1 SGHNT and CDR2 YYREEE (reference sequence). V was cut by 2 bases and J by 7 bases, with 16 bases left in between. The CDR3 protein is CASSFRDRDSEQYF. The DNA of the CDR3 is TGTGCCAGCAGCTTCCGGGACCGGGACTCTGAGCAGTACTTC.

The sample holds a few counts of this clonotype. CDR3 amino acids: CATGGTGGEAFF. In DNA form, the CDR3 reads TGTGCCACCGGAGGGACAGGGGGTGAAGCTTTCTTT. The V and J genes are TRBV6-5 and TRBJ1-1; TRBD1 matches 11 bases. This CDR3 has 12 residues. V was pared by 10 bases and J by 7 bases, with 5 bases of the junction left unmatched. Germline loops: CDR1 MNHEY, CDR2 SVGAGI.

The chain recombines TRBV4-1 with TRBJ2-5; 8 nucleotides agree with TRBD1. The CDR3 is 14 residues long. CDR1 and CDR2 from the germline V gene are MGHRA and YSYEKL. V was clipped by 3 bases and J by 4 bases; unmatched bases: 4. CDR3 sequence: CASSQAGQGETQYF. The CDR3 DNA follows: TGCGCCAGCAGCCAGGCCGGACAGGGAGAGACCCAGTACTTC.

The chain employs TRBV20-1 and TRBJ2-7; 11 bases line up with TRBD2. The CDR3 runs 15 residues. V lost 5 bases and J lost 0; bases outside the gene matches: 6. CDR1 is DFQATT and CDR2 is SNEGSKA in the germline V gene (reference sequence). The CDR3 region is CSAQGLAEISYEQYF. CDR3 DNA sequence: TGCAGTGCTCAGGGACTAGCGGAAATCTCCTACGAGCAGTACTTC.

This clonotype was recorded at least ten times. The chain combines TRBV5-6 with TRBJ2-1; D may be TRBD2 (6 bases). CDR1 is SGHDT and CDR2 is YYEEEE in the germline V gene. The CDR3 is made up of 15 amino acids. The V gene lost 0 bases and the J gene lost 8 bases, with 15 bases spanning the gap. The CDR3 coding sequence is TGTGCCAGCAGCTTGGGGGGGGATCTATGGGATGAGCAGTTCTTC. As protein: CASSLGGDLWDEQFF.

This clonotype was found a few times. This chain connects TRBV9 to TRBJ2-5, with a possible D match to TRBD2 (5 bases). V was clipped by 3 bases and J by 4 bases, with 7 bases between them. Looked up from germline, CDR1 is SGDLS and CDR2 is YYNGEE. The CDR3 consists of 12 residues. The CDR3 sequence: CASSAEGETQYF. In DNA, the CDR3 is TGTGCCAGCAGCGCCGAGGGAGAGACCCAGTACTTC.

This clonotype has at least ten counts. V gene TRBV24-1 combines with J gene TRBJ2-1; D is unclear. V lost 5 bases and J 7 bases, leaving 20 bases between the germline ends. This CDR3 contains 16 residues. Germline loops: CDR1 KGHDR, CDR2 SFDVKD. In DNA, the CDR3 is TGTGCCACCAGTGGATTCGAGGCGGCCCCGATAAATGAGCAGTTCTTC. Translating it yields CATSGFEAAPINEQFF.

The chain uses TRBV24-1 and TRBJ2-7; D remains ambiguous. V lost 0 bases to trimming and J lost 7 bases, with 3 bases between them. Germline loops: CDR1 KGHDR, CDR2 SFDVKD. The CDR3 covers 11 residues. CDR3 bases: TGTGCCACCAGTGATTTGGGTGAGCAGTACTTC. This translates into CATSDLGEQYF.